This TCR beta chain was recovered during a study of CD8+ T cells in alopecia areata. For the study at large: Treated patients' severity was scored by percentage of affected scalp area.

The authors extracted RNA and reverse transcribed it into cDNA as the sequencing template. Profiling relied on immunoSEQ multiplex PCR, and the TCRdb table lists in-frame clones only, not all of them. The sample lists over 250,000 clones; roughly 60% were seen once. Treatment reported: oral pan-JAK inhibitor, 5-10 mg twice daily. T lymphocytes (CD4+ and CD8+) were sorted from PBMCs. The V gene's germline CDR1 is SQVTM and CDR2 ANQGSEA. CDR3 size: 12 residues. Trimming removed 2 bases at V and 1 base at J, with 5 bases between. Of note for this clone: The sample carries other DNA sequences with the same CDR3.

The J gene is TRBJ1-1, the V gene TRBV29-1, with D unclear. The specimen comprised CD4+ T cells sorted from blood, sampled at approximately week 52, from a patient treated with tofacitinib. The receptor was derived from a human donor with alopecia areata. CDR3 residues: CSVEPGNTEAFF. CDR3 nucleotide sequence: TGCAGCGTTGAACCCGGGAACACTGAAGCTTTCTTT. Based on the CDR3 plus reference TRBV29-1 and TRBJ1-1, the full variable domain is SAVISQKPSRDICQRGTSLTIQCQVDSQVTMMFWYRQQPGQSLTLIATANQGSEATYESGFVIDKFPISRPNLTFSTLTVSNMSPEDSSIYLCSVEPGNTEAFFGQGTRLTVV.